This T cell receptor (beta chain) was found in a study of blood T cell repertoires in COVID-19. Study summary: Samples of COVID-19 (acute and convalescent) were obtained from the United States, Italy and Spain. Sources were T cells, B-cell-depleted T cells, or PBMCs; the material itself was cDNA or gDNA.

As handled by the study authors: Reference gene primer amplification in the assay estimated nucleated cell counts. The protocol was immunoSEQ multiplex PCR, while the TCRdb copy is restricted to in-frame clones and leaves out a portion. V and J calls and clone size are copied from that table; D and trimming were computed from the DNA. The sample includes about 140,000 clones, 81% of them seen just once. The germline V and J ends were trimmed by 8 bases and 2 bases, with 18 bases remaining between them. CDR1 and CDR2 (germline): SQVTM, ANQGSEA. There are 14 residues in the CDR3. This TCR was recovered from a human donor in a cohort sampled during active COVID-19. The specimen was peripheral blood. V is TRBV29-1 and J is TRBJ1-1; a weak D match, TRBD1 (6 bases). CDR3: CSTRRGAANTEAFF. CDR3 coding DNA: TGCAGCACCCGACGGGGGGCCGCTAACACTGAAGCTTTCTTT.